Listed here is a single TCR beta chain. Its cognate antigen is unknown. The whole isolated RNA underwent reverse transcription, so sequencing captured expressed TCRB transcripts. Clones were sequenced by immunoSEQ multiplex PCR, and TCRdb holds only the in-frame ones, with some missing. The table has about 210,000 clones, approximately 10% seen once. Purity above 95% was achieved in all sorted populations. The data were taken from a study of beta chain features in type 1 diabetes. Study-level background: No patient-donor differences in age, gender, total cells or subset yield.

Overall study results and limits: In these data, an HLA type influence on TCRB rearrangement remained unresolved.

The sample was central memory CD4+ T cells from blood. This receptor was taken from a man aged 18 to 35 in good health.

The DNA for the CDR3 is TGTGCCAGCAGTGAAGCGCCGACGGCACTCGGAGGCAACATTCAGTACTTC. Translation: CASSEAPTALGGNIQYF. V gene TRBV6-1 combines with J gene TRBJ2-4; possible D gene TRBD2, 5 bases. CDR1 and CDR2 (germline): MNHNS, SASEGT. V was pared by 0 bases and J by 7 bases, with 19 bases between. The CDR3 contains 17 residues.